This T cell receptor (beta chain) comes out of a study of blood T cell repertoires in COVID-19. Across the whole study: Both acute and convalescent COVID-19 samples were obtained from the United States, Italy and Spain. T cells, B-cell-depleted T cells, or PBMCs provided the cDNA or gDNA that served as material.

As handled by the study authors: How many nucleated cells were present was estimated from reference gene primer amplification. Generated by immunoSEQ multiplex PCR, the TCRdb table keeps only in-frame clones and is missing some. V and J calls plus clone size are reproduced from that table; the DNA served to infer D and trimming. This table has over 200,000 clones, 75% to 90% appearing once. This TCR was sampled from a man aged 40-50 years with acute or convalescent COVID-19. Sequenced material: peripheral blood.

CDR3: CASSESGQGINEQYF. CDR3 DNA: TGTGCCAGCTCGGAATCGGGACAGGGGATTAACGAGCAGTACTTC. The chain is built from TRBV18 and TRBJ2-7; TRBD1 matches at 10 bases. The V gene end was trimmed by 6 bases and the J gene end by 5 bases; junction bases not matched to a gene: 10. The CDR3 totals 15 residues. The germline V gene encodes CDR1 KGHSH and CDR2 LQKENI.